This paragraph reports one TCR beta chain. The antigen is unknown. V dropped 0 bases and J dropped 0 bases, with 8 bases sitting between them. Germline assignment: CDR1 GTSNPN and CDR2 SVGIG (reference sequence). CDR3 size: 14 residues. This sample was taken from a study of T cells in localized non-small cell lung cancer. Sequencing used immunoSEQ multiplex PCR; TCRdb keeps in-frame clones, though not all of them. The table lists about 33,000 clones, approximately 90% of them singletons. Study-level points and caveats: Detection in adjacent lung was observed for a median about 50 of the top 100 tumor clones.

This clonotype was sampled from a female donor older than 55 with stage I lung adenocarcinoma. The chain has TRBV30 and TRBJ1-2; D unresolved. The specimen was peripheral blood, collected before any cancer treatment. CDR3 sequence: CAWSVGQTNYGYTF. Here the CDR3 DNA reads TGTGCCTGGAGTGTAGGGCAGACTAACTATGGCTACACCTTC.